Listed here are 4 T cell receptor beta chains from one sample, sequenced in a study of cytomegalovirus exposure and HLA in healthy donors. With 60 Vbeta and 13 Jbeta primers, the PCR was carried out. TCRdb's copy holds only in-frame clones and misses some; the assay was immunoSEQ multiplex PCR. The sample features 100,000 to 150,000 clones, with approximately 1.7% in its top ten. The sequenced sample was PBMCs. The receptors were sampled from a man younger than 35 in good health and CMV-seronegative.

This chain connects TRBV5-8 to TRBJ2-3; 11 bases are a match to TRBD1. CDR1 and CDR2 from the germline V gene are SGHTS and YDEGEE. There are 15 residues in the CDR3. Losses at the gene ends were 2 bases for V and 3 bases for J; bases not matched to a gene: 2. The CDR3 bases are TGTGCCAGCAGCTTAGGACAGGGGGCGACAGATACGCAGTATTTT. It yields the protein CASSLGQGATDTQYF.

V is TRBV6-5 and J is TRBJ2-7; D remains unclear. With 3 bases removed from V and 1 base from J, the gap between germline ends came to 13 bases. The length of the CDR3 is 15 residues. CDR1 and CDR2 (germline): MNHEY, SVGAGI. CDR3 nucleotides: TGTGCCAGCAGTTATACCGCGGCTCAATCCTACGAGCAGTACTTC. Residues: CASSYTAAQSYEQYF.

The rearrangement uses TRBV4-3 and TRBJ2-3, with 8 bases identical to TRBD1. Looked up from germline, CDR1 is LGHNA and CDR2 is YSLEER. Trimming took 1 base from V and 1 from J; bases not matched to a gene: 10. The CDR3 covers 18 residues. Written as DNA, the CDR3 is TGCGCCAGCAGCCAAGGGGACAGGTATTGGATACGCACAGATACGCAGTATTTT. It translates to CASSQGDRYWIRTDTQYF.

This chain links TRBV18 with TRBJ2-6; 10 bases agree with TRBD1. The CDR3 length is 18 residues. In germline, CDR1 is KGHSH, CDR2 LQKENI. J was trimmed by 0 bases and V by 1 base; bases with no gene match: 3. For the CDR3, the DNA is TGTGCCAGCTCACCACAGGGACAGGGGAGCTCTGGGGCCAACGTCCTGACTTTC. It encodes CASSPQGQGSSGANVLTF.